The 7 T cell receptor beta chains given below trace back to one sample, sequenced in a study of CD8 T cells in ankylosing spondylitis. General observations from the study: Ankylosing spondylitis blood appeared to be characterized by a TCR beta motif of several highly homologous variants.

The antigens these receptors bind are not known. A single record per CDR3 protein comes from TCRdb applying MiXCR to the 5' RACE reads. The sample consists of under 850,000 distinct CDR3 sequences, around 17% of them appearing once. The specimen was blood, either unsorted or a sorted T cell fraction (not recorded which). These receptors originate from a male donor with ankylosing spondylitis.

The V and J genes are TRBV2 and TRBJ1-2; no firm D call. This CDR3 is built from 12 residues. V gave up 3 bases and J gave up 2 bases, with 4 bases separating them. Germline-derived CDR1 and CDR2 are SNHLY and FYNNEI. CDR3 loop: CASSDSNYGYTF. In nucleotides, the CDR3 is TGTGCCAGCAGTGACAGCAACTATGGCTACACCTTC.

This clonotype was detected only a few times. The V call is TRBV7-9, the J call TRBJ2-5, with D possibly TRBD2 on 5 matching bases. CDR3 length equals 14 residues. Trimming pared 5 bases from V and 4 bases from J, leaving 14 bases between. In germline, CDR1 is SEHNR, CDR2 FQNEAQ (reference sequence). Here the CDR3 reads CASSLTRGPETQYF. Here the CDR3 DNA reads TGTGCCAGCAGCCTAACAAGAGGGCCAGAGACCCAGTACTTC.

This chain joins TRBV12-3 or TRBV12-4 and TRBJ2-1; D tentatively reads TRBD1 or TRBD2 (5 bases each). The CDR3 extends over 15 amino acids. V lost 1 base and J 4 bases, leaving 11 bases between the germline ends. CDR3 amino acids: CASSLVWDAYNEQFF. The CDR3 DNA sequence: TGTGCCAGCAGTTTAGTCTGGGACGCTTACAATGAGCAGTTCTTC.

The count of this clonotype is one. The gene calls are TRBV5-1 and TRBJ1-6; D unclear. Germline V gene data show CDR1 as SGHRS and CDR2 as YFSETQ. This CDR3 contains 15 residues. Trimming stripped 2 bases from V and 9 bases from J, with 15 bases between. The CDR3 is CASSLGEGLGSPLHF. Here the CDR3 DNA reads TGCGCCAGCAGCTTAGGAGAAGGGCTCGGTTCACCCCTCCACTTT.

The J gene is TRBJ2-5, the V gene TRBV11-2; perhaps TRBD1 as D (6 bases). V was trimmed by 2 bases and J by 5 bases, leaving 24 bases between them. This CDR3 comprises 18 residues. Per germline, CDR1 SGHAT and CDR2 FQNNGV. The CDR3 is CASSLSEGQGPGSETQYF. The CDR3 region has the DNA TGTGCCAGCAGCTTATCCGAAGGTCAGGGGCCAGGGTCGGAGACCCAGTACTTC. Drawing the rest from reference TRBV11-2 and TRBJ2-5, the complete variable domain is EAGVAQSPRYKIIEKRQSVAFWCNPISGHATLYWYQQILGQGPKLLIQFQNNGVVDDSQLPKDRFSAERLKGVDSTLKIQPAKLEDSAVYLCASSLSEGQGPGSETQYFGPGTRLLVL.

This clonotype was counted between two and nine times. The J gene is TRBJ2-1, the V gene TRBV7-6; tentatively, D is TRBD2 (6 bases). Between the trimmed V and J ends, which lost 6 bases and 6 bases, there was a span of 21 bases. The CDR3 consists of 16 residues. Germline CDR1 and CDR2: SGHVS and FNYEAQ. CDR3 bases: TGTGCCAGCAGTAGACCCCTGTCGGGAGTGTCCAATGAGCAGTTCTTC. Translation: CASSRPLSGVSNEQFF.

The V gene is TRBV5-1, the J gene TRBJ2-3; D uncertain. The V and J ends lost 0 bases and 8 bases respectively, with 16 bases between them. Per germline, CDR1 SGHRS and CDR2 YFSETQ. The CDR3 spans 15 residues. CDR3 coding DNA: TGCGCCAGCAGCTTGGAAGGCCCCCCGTTGGGTACGCAGTATTTT. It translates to CASSLEGPPLGTQYF.